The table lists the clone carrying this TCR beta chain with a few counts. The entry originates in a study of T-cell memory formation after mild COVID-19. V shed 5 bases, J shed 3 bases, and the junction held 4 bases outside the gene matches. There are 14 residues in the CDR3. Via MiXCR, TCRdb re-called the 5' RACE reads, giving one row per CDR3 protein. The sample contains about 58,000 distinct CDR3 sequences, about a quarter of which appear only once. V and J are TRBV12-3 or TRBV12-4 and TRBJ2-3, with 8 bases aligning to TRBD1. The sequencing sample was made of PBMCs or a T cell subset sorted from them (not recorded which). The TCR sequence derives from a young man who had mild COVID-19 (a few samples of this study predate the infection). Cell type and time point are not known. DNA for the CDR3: TGTGCCAGCAGTCCCAGGGGGCGTACAGATACGCAGTATTTT. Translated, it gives CASSPRGRTDTQYF.